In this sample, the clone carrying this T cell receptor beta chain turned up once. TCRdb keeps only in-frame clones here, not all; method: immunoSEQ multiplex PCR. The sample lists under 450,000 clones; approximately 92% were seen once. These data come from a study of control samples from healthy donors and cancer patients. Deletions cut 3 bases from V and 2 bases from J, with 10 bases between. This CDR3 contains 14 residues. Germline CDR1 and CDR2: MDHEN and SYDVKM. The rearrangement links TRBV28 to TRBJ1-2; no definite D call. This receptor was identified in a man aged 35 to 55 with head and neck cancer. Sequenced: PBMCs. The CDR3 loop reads CASSFSSENYGYTF. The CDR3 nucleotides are TGTGCCAGCAGTTTTTCTTCGGAGAACTATGGCTACACCTTC.